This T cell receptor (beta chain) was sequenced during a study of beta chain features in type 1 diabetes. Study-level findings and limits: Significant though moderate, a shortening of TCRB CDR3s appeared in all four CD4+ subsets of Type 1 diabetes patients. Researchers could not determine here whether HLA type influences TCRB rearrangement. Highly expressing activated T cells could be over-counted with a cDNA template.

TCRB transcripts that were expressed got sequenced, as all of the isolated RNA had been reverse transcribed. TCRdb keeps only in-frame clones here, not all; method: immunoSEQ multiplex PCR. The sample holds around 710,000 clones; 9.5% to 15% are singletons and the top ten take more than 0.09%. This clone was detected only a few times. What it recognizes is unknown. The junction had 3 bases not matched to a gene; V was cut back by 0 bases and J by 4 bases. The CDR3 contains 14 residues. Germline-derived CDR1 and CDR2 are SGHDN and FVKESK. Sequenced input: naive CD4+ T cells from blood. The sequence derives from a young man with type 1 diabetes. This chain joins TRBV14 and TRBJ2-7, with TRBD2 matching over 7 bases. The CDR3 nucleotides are TGTGCCAGCAGCCAAGATCGGGGGGTATACGAGCAGTACTTC. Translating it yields CASSQDRGVYEQYF.